This TCR beta chain was observed in a study of T cells in Graves' hyperthyroidism and ophthalmopathy. Study outcomes and limitations: Among clonotypes expanded in thyroid above 0.001, most were also found in blood.

CDR3 length equals 17 residues. Looked up from germline, CDR1 is MDHEN and CDR2 is SYDVKM. V trimming: 6 bases; J trimming: 3 bases; junction bases outside the gene matches: 14. Researchers amplified the TCR beta CDR3 regions from RNA transcripts. HTBI primers were employed in a first-round RT-PCR of the TCR CDR3. TCRdb re-derived calls from the multiplex PCR reads in MiXCR, one entry per CDR3 protein. The table includes around 300,000 distinct CDR3 sequences, approximately 18% detected once. This clonotype was counted many times. The target antigen is unknown. This TCR was sampled from a man in his forties or fifties with Graves' ophthalmopathy. The material sequenced was blood. The genes are TRBV28 and TRBJ2-7; 10 nucleotides match TRBD2. The CDR3 reads CASRSLREREGSYEQYF. CDR3 nucleotides: TGTGCCAGCAGATCCCTTCGGGAGCGGGAGGGAAGCTACGAGCAGTACTTC.